These 29 T cell receptor beta chains came from one sample sequenced in a study of Graves' ophthalmopathy and Graves' hyperthyroidism. The sequenced template was RNA, covering the TCR beta CDR3 region. Amplification began with first-round RT-PCR using HTBI primers, then second-round multiplex PCR was performed. MiXCR, run by TCRdb on the multiplex PCR reads, gives a single entry per CDR3 protein. The sample shows roughly 1.1 million distinct CDR3 sequences, around a third of them seen only once. What was sequenced was peripheral blood or thyroid tissue (not recorded which). The receptors here all came from an adult man with Graves' hyperthyroidism.

This clonotype was seen only a few times. The chain carries TRBV7-6 and TRBJ2-2; no clear D gene. There are 13 residues in the CDR3. V was clipped by 1 base and J by 6 bases, with 6 bases between them. The V gene's germline CDR1 is SGHVS and CDR2 FNYEAQ. The CDR3 bases are TGTGCCAGCAGCTTAGTGGAGTCCGGGGAGCTGTTTTTT. Protein: CASSLVESGELFF.

The rearrangement links TRBV25-1 to TRBJ1-2, with D uncertain. The V end was cut by 10 bases, the J end by 4 bases, with 19 bases between. This CDR3 comprises 14 residues. Germline values: CDR1 MGHDK, CDR2 SYGVNS. DNA of the CDR3: TGTGCCACCAACCAGACTGCTCTTGGCTATGGCTACACCTTC. This sequence encodes CATNQTALGYGYTF.

The chain recombines TRBV6-2 or TRBV6-3 with TRBJ1-5, with D possibly being TRBD1 (6 bases). This CDR3 has 13 residues. Germline values: CDR1 MNHEY, CDR2 SVGEGT. The V end lost 6 bases, the J end lost 6 bases, and 12 bases lay between the germline ends. The CDR3 sequence is CASSYARGQPQHF. DNA of the CDR3: TGTGCCAGCAGCTATGCCAGGGGTCAGCCCCAGCATTTT.

This rearrangement joins TRBV9 to TRBJ2-7; the D gene is possibly TRBD2 (6 bases). V was pared by 5 bases and J by 5 bases, with 14 bases between. Germline values: CDR1 SGDLS, CDR2 YYNGEE. The CDR3 is 13 amino acids. The DNA of the CDR3 is TGTGCCAGCAGTCCCGGAGGGCCGGACGAGCAGTACTTC. Its protein is CASSPGGPDEQYF. Supplemented by reference TRBV9 and TRBJ2-7, the full variable domain reads DSGVTQTPKHLITATGQRVTLRCSPRSGDLSVYWYQQSLDQGLQFLIQYYNGEERAKGNILERFSAQQFPDLHSELNLSSLELGDSALYFCASSPGGPDEQYFGPGTRLTVT.

This clonotype was seen a handful of times. This chain uses TRBV7-9 with TRBJ2-7; D gene uncertain. Trimming stripped 3 bases from V and 0 bases from J, with 12 bases between. Germline CDR1 SEHNR, CDR2 FQNEAQ (reference sequence). The CDR3 is made up of 15 amino acids. In DNA form, the CDR3 reads TGTGCCAGCAGCTTGTCGCCGGTCTACTCCTACGAGCAGTACTTC. This sequence encodes CASSLSPVYSYEQYF.

This clonotype has a handful of counts. The CDR3 sequence: CASSGQGYNQPQHF. As DNA, the CDR3 is TGTGCCAGCAGTGGGCAGGGATACAATCAGCCCCAGCATTTT. The gene calls are TRBV2 and TRBJ1-5; D is perhaps TRBD1 (5 bases). V lost 4 bases, J lost 3 bases, and 10 bases lay in between. This CDR3 has 14 amino acids. Germline CDR1 reads SNHLY; CDR2 reads FYNNEI.

This clonotype was seen repeatedly, ten times or more. This chain connects TRBV7-2 to TRBJ1-2, with 8 bases that match TRBD1. V lost 5 bases, J lost 0 bases, and 11 bases stayed unmatched. This CDR3 spans 17 amino acids. The V gene's germline CDR1 is SGHTA and CDR2 FQGNSA. The CDR3 coding sequence is TGTGCCAGCAGCCAACACGTGGACAGGGAAGCTAACTATGGCTACACCTTC. This encodes CASSQHVDREANYGYTF.

CDR3 bases: TGTGCCATCAGTGAGTCTATAAGGCAAGAGACCCAGTACTTC. Protein product: CAISESIRQETQYF. The V call is TRBV10-3, the J call TRBJ2-5; D ambiguous. This CDR3 is built from 14 residues. Germline assignment: CDR1 ENHRY and CDR2 SYGVKD. The ends were cut back, 0 bases at V and 2 bases at J, with 7 bases in the middle.

This rearrangement joins TRBV5-1 to TRBJ2-7; D may be TRBD1 or TRBD2 (6 bases each). V lost 6 bases, J lost 6 bases, and 22 bases lay in between. This CDR3 is 15 amino acids long. Germline V gene data show CDR1 as SGHRS and CDR2 as YFSETQ. The DNA for the CDR3 is TGCGCCAGCAAGGTAGGGGGGATCTATTTGGGCGAGCAGTACTTC. Protein sequence: CASKVGGIYLGEQYF.

V is TRBV9 and J is TRBJ1-4; 7 positions match TRBD1. Germline CDR1 SGDLS, CDR2 YYNGEE. J was trimmed by 4 bases and V by 0 bases; bases with no gene match: 3. The CDR3 totals 15 residues. CDR3 in DNA: TGTGCCAGCAGCGTAGCGCAGGGGGATAATGAAAAACTGTTTTTT. Its protein product is CASSVAQGDNEKLFF.

This clonotype was seen repeatedly, ten times or more. The chain employs TRBV5-1 and TRBJ2-2; 8 nucleotides agree with TRBD2. CDR3 length equals 16 residues. The germline CDR1 and CDR2 sequences are SGHRS and YFSETQ. The J segment lost 0 bases and the V segment lost 5 bases, leaving 6 bases of the junction unmatched. CDR3 bases: TGCGCCAGCAGTGCCGTAGCGGGGACGAACACCGGGGAGCTGTTTTTT. Encoded protein: CASSAVAGTNTGELFF.

This clonotype was observed a few times. This likely comes from a read error, as the CDR3 has no conserved phenylalanine or tryptophan at its end. V usage is TRBV4-3 and J usage is TRBJ1-1; 8 bases map to TRBD1. The CDR3 covers 15 residues. Per germline, CDR1 LGHNA and CDR2 YSLEER. The V and J ends lost 1 base and 6 bases, in that order; junction bases with no gene match: 7. CDR3 residues: CASSQAGTGKPEAFL. The CDR3 DNA follows: TGCGCCAGCAGCCAAGCCGGGACAGGTAAACCTGAAGCTTTCCTT.

The table lists this clonotype with a few counts. The chain joins TRBV10-3 to TRBJ1-6; a possible D gene is TRBD1 (5 bases). V lost 10 bases to trimming and J lost 4 bases, with 20 bases between them. The CDR3 length is 16 residues. Germline-derived CDR1 and CDR2 are ENHRY and SYGVKD. CDR3 protein: CASSSGEKGYNSPLHF. The CDR3 nucleotides read TGTGCCAGCAGCAGTGGGGAAAAGGGGTATAATTCACCCCTCCACTTT.

This clonotype has at least ten counts. This chain links TRBV7-2 with TRBJ2-5, with D perhaps being TRBD1 or TRBD2 (6 bases each). Trimming took 2 bases from V and 7 from J, leaving 14 bases between them. CDR3 length: 14 residues. Germline CDR1 reads SGHTA; CDR2 reads FQGNSA. The CDR3 coding sequence is TGTGCCAGCAGCTTAAGAAGGGGGGAAGCGACCCAGTACTTC. Protein product: CASSLRRGEATQYF. Full variable domain (missing parts from reference TRBV7-2 and TRBJ2-5): GAGVSQSPSNKVTEKGKDVELRCDPISGHTALYWYRQSLGQGLEFLIYFQGNSAPDKSGLPSDRFSAERTGGSVSTLTIQRTQQEDSAVYLCASSLRRGEATQYFGPGTRLLVL.

This clonotype came up a few times. The V call is TRBV20-1, the J call TRBJ1-5; D call uncertain. This CDR3 is built from 19 residues. CDR1 DFQATT and CDR2 SNEGSKA come from the germline V gene (reference sequence). V was cut by 6 bases and J by 0 bases, with 27 bases left in between. The CDR3 here is CSATSDLIEGGNSNQPQHF. CDR3 DNA: TGCAGTGCCACCAGTGATTTGATAGAGGGCGGAAATAGCAATCAGCCCCAGCATTTT.

The chain carries TRBV29-1 and TRBJ2-7; 10 positions match TRBD1. The CDR3 spans 13 residues. The germline V gene encodes CDR1 SQVTM and CDR2 ANQGSEA. The trim removed 8 bases at V and 6 bases at J, leaving 10 bases unmatched. The CDR3 region has the DNA TGCAGCTTCACCGGGACAGGGGCTGGCGAGCAGTACTTC. This gives the protein CSFTGTGAGEQYF.

This clonotype has only one observation. Given the absence of the conserved phenylalanine or tryptophan at the CDR3 end, a read error is likely. This chain uses TRBV5-1 with TRBJ1-1; D gene uncertain. Trimming left V 2 bases short and J 3 bases short, with 8 bases between. There are 13 residues in the CDR3. CDR1 SGHRS and CDR2 YFSETQ come from the germline V gene. This CDR3 is CASSLQRHTEAFL. CDR3 in DNA: TGCGCCAGCAGCTTACAAAGGCACACTGAAGCTTTCCTT.

The table lists this clonotype with many counts. The rearrangement joins TRBV6-6 to TRBJ2-7, with TRBD2 identical over 11 bases. The CDR3 spans 14 residues. Germline CDR1 MNHNY, CDR2 SVGAGI (reference sequence). V dropped 6 bases and J dropped 3; count of bases not matched to a gene: 4. CDR3 amino acids: CASRRTSGGYEQYF. In DNA form, the CDR3 reads TGTGCCAGCAGAAGAACTAGCGGGGGCTACGAGCAGTACTTC.

The V and J genes are TRBV11-2 and TRBJ2-2, with D perhaps matching TRBD1 (5 bases). Looked up from germline, CDR1 is SGHAT and CDR2 is FQNNGV. This CDR3 has 13 residues. The ends were cut back, 8 bases at V and 5 bases at J, with 12 bases in the middle. CDR3 sequence (DNA): TGTGCCAGCCGCAGGGTTGGGACCGGGGAGCTGTTTTTT. Its translation is CASRRVGTGELFF.

As regards this clonotype: This is likely a read error, given that the CDR3 carries no conserved phenylalanine or tryptophan at its end. This chain joins TRBV7-2 and TRBJ1-1, with D unclear. Between the trimmed V and J ends, which lost 6 bases and 4 bases, there was a span of 15 bases. Germline CDR1 reads SGHTA; CDR2 reads FQGNSA. CDR3 length: 14 amino acids. The CDR3 bases are TGTGCCAGCAGTTACAGATTGGGTTCCACTGAAGCTTTCTCT. Its protein product is CASSYRLGSTEAFS.

This chain links TRBV4-1 with TRBJ2-7; D remains ambiguous. This CDR3 is 14 amino acids long. Germline-derived CDR1 and CDR2 are MGHRA and YSYEKL. V was cut by 4 bases and J by 5 bases, with 15 bases left in between. The CDR3: CASSRSGRGNEQYF. CDR3 DNA: TGCGCCAGCAGCCGGTCGGGCCGAGGCAACGAGCAGTACTTC.

There are many counts of this clonotype. The gene calls are TRBV7-9 and TRBJ2-6, with D possibly being TRBD1 (6 bases). The length of the CDR3 is 15 residues. CDR1 SEHNR and CDR2 FQNEAQ come from the germline V gene (reference sequence). V was pared by 5 bases and J by 2 bases, with 10 bases between. The CDR3 loop is CASSQHRAGANVLTF. CDR3 DNA: TGTGCCAGCAGCCAACACAGGGCTGGGGCCAACGTCCTGACTTTC. The whole variable domain, filled in from reference TRBV7-9 and TRBJ2-6, reads DTGVSQNPRHKITKRGQNVTFRCDPISEHNRLYWYRQTLGQGPEFLTYFQNEAQLEKSRLLSDRFSAERPKGSFSTLEIQRTEQGDSAMYLCASSQHRAGANVLTFGAGSRLTVL.

This chain joins TRBV12-3 or TRBV12-4 and TRBJ2-7, with D possibly being TRBD1 or TRBD2 (5 bases each). Trimming removed 3 bases at V and 0 bases at J, with 9 bases between. The CDR3 runs to 14 residues. CDR3 sequence (DNA): TGTGCCAGCAGTTTTTACGGGGCCTCCTACGAGCAGTACTTC. Translating gives CASSFYGASYEQYF.

Ten or more counts support this clonotype. The CDR3, as DNA: TGCAGTGCTTTACACGGGGACTCGGCCTATGGCTACACCTTC. Residues: CSALHGDSAYGYTF. V gene TRBV20-1 combines with J gene TRBJ1-2; D perhaps matches TRBD1 (5 bases). V lost 5 bases to trimming and J lost 4 bases, with 17 bases between them. The CDR3 contains 14 residues. CDR1 and CDR2 from the germline V gene are DFQATT and SNEGSKA (reference sequence).

Ten or more counts support this clonotype. This sequence joins TRBV7-2 and TRBJ1-3, with D perhaps TRBD1 (6 bases). Germline CDR1 SGHTA, CDR2 FQGNSA. Trimming cost V 2 bases and J 3 bases, with 14 bases left between them. The CDR3 contains 16 residues. CDR3: CASSLLSDRSGNTIYF. The CDR3 region has the DNA TGTGCCAGCAGCTTACTTTCCGACAGGAGTGGAAACACCATATATTTT.

This rearrangement joins TRBV29-1 to TRBJ1-1; D not certain. In germline, CDR1 is SQVTM, CDR2 ANQGSEA. This CDR3 is 12 amino acids long. V was cut by 8 bases and J by 5 bases, with 15 bases left in between. CDR3 coding DNA: TGCAGCTTGGGCGGGCCGGGGACTGAAGCTTTCTTT. It encodes CSLGGPGTEAFF.

The rearrangement uses TRBV6-5 and TRBJ1-1; D call uncertain. Germline V gene sequence: CDR1 MNHEY, CDR2 SVGAGI. V lost 4 bases and J 1 base, leaving 10 bases between the germline ends. The length of the CDR3 is 14 residues. The CDR3, as DNA: TGTGCCAGCAGTTCGGCCAGTAGGAACACTGAAGCTTTCTTT. It yields the protein CASSSASRNTEAFF.

As concerns this clonotype: A read error may be the cause here, since a much bigger clone is one base away. The chain employs TRBV5-1 and TRBJ2-7; 7 bases align to TRBD2. This CDR3 contains 16 residues. The germline V gene encodes CDR1 SGHRS and CDR2 YFSETQ. The CDR3 here is CVSSLNLQRGNYEQYF. As DNA, the CDR3 is TGCGTCAGCAGCTTGAATTTGCAGCGGGGCAACTACGAGCAGTACTTC.

Comments on this clonotype: This may be a read error: a much more frequent sequence differs by one nucleotide. V gene TRBV7-9 combines with J gene TRBJ1-3; D call uncertain. The CDR3 spans 15 residues. V was shortened by 10 bases and J by 0 bases, with 16 bases between the two germline ends. The germline V gene encodes CDR1 SEHNR and CDR2 FQNEAQ (reference sequence). The CDR3 here is CATSEGAGSGNTIYF. The DNA of the CDR3 is TGTGCCACTTCTGAAGGCGCGGGCTCTGGAAACACCATATATTTT.